Each of the 25 T cell receptor beta chains below was sequenced from the same sample in a study of post-analysis software for immune sequencing data. Carried by the TCR beta cDNA libraries were unique molecular identifiers. TCRdb re-analysed the PCR reads in MiXCR, keeping a single row per CDR3 protein. The data contain 450,000 to 700,000 distinct CDR3 sequences, roughly 40% of them singletons. These TCRs are of unknown antigen specificity. Whole-study findings and limits: Five TRBV segments were significantly more frequent in patients than in controls. TRBV5-6, TRBV5-1 and TRBV20-1 were among these segments.

The sample was blood. All receptors derive from a girl aged 10 to 17 with multiple sclerosis.

This rearrangement joins TRBV2 to TRBJ2-1; D uncertain. With 7 bases removed from V and 0 bases from J, the gap between germline ends came to 10 bases. CDR1 is SNHLY, CDR2 FYNNEI, per germline. The CDR3 contains 14 residues. The CDR3 DNA follows: TGTGCCAGCAACTCGCTTACCTCCTACAATGAGCAGTTCTTC. Protein: CASNSLTSYNEQFF.

The count of this clonotype is one. The chain employs TRBV11-3 and TRBJ2-3; tentatively, D is TRBD1 or TRBD2 (5 bases each). V lost 2 bases and J 4 bases, leaving 16 bases between the germline ends. Germline CDR1 SGHNT, CDR2 YENEEA. This CDR3 is 16 amino acids long. The CDR3 here is CASSLTWGSPADTQYF. In DNA form, the CDR3 reads TGTGCCAGCAGCTTAACTTGGGGGAGTCCCGCAGATACGCAGTATTTT.

The V and J genes are TRBV7-9 and TRBJ2-1; 9 nucleotides agree with TRBD1. The V gene's germline CDR1 is SEHNR and CDR2 FQNEAQ (reference sequence). V was clipped by 5 bases and J by 9 bases; unmatched bases: 17. This CDR3 region has 17 residues. CDR3 amino acids: CASSAVTGGRVIGEQFF. CDR3 sequence (DNA): TGTGCCAGCAGCGCCGTTACAGGGGGCCGGGTGATAGGTGAGCAGTTCTTC.

This clonotype came up a few times. This chain connects TRBV20-1 to TRBJ2-7, with TRBD2 matching 8 bases. The CDR3 is made up of 22 amino acids. The germline CDR1 and CDR2 sequences are DFQATT and SNEGSKA (reference sequence). The V segment lost 0 bases and the J segment 5 bases; nucleotides outside the gene matches: 30. DNA for the CDR3: TGCAGTGCTAGAGATCGACCGGTACTATCGGCGGGAGGCCCCCATAATTCCGACGAGCAGTACTTC. It translates to CSARDRPVLSAGGPHNSDEQYF.

This clonotype has only one observation. At one of its ends the junction is not consistent with the germline gene, which may arise from a read error. The chain is built from TRBV10-3 and TRBJ2-3; 9 bases align to TRBD2. Germline CDR1 ENHRY, CDR2 SYGVKD. The CDR3 sequence is 17 residues long. The CDR3 sequence: CAISESNPSGIADTQYF. The DNA of the CDR3 is TGTGCCATCAGCGAGTCGAACCCTAGCGGGATAGCAGATACGCAGTATTTT.

This clonotype was detected many times. V gene TRBV15 combines with J gene TRBJ2-1, with D perhaps given as TRBD1 or TRBD2 (5 bases each). Germline V CDR1 and CDR2: LNHNV, YYDKDF (reference sequence). The CDR3 spans 18 residues. Between the trimmed V and J ends, which lost 0 bases and 4 bases, there was a span of 19 bases. In DNA, the CDR3 is TGTGCCACCAGCAGAGATCGGGGCAGCGCACTTTTATACAATGAGCAGTTCTTC. It specifies CATSRDRGSALLYNEQFF.

V and J are TRBV5-1 and TRBJ2-3, with D unclear. The CDR3 is 16 amino acids. Trimming cost V 0 bases and J 0 bases, with 11 bases left between them. Germline V gives CDR1 SGHRS, CDR2 YFSETQ. CDR3 DNA: TGCGCCAGCAGCTTGGACAGTGGATCTAGCACAGATACGCAGTATTTT. This sequence encodes CASSLDSGSSTDTQYF.

In its sample, this clonotype was seen a few times. V is TRBV2 and J is TRBJ1-1; 9 bases match TRBD1. Per the germline V gene, CDR1 is SNHLY and CDR2 is FYNNEI. V trimming: 6 bases; J trimming: 3 bases; junction bases outside the gene matches: 2. The CDR3 length is 13 residues. CDR3: CASRRQGDTEAFF. DNA for the CDR3: TGTGCCAGCAGGCGACAGGGGGACACTGAAGCTTTCTTT.

This clonotype was counted between two and nine times. This rearrangement joins TRBV3-1 to TRBJ1-1; D gene unclear. The CDR3 length is 12 residues. V dropped 1 base and J dropped 4 bases, with 4 bases sitting between them. Per the germline V gene, CDR1 is LGHDT and CDR2 is YNNKEL (reference sequence). CDR3 nucleotide sequence: TGTGCCAGCAGCCAAGCCCCCACTGAAGCTTTCTTT. Encoded protein: CASSQAPTEAFF.

As regards this clonotype: A junction end diverges from the germline sequence, so it may reflect a read error. The rearrangement uses TRBV24-1 and TRBJ2-7; D possibly uses TRBD1 or TRBD2 (5 bases each). Germline V gives CDR1 KGHDR, CDR2 SFDVKD. The CDR3 extends over 15 amino acids. In nucleotides, the CDR3 is TGTGCCACCAGTGATCCTCGGGACGGTACCTACGAGCAGCACTTC. It is translated as CATSDPRDGTYEQHF.

This clonotype has ten or more counts. The chain carries TRBV29-1 and TRBJ1-2, with 8 bases aligning to TRBD1. The CDR3 contains 16 residues. Germline V gene lookup returns CDR1 SQVTM and CDR2 ANQGSEA. V gave up 6 bases and J gave up 4 bases; unmatched junction bases: 16. CDR3 nucleotides: TGCAGCGTCCACGAGCTCCTGGGACAGGCTACCTATGGCTACACCTTC. Its translation: CSVHELLGQATYGYTF.

The rearrangement links TRBV20-1 to TRBJ2-3; 8 positions match TRBD2. The length of the CDR3 is 17 residues. Trimming at V came to 1 base and at J to 2 bases, leaving 11 bases not matched to a gene. From germline, CDR1 is DFQATT and CDR2 SNEGSKA (reference sequence). The CDR3 here is CSARGSGGQMLTDTQYF. The DNA for the CDR3 is TGCAGTGCTAGAGGGTCGGGGGGGCAAATGCTCACAGATACGCAGTATTTT.

The V gene is TRBV29-1, the J gene TRBJ2-3; the D gene is possibly TRBD1 (6 bases). Germline CDR1 and CDR2: SQVTM and ANQGSEA. This CDR3 is 14 amino acids long. V lost 6 bases and J lost 0, with 13 bases in between. DNA for the CDR3: TGCAGCGTCGACGGGACATCGAGCACAGATACGCAGTATTTT. Translation gives CSVDGTSSTDTQYF.

This clonotype has only a few counts. The chain links TRBV6-5 to TRBJ1-1; D gene ambiguous. Germline V gives CDR1 MNHEY, CDR2 SVGAGI. CDR3 length: 14 amino acids. The ends were cut back, 2 bases at V and 1 base at J, with 8 bases in the middle. This CDR3 reads CASSYGLSNTEAFF. CDR3 in DNA: TGTGCCAGCAGTTACGGCTTATCGAACACTGAAGCTTTCTTT.

The gene calls are TRBV12-3 or TRBV12-4 and TRBJ1-4, with a weak D call TRBD1 (6 bases). CDR3 length equals 15 residues. Trimming took 6 bases from V and 0 from J, leaving 11 bases between them. The CDR3 sequence: CASSPRGATNEKLFF. As DNA, the CDR3 is TGTGCCAGCAGCCCCAGGGGTGCAACTAATGAAAAACTGTTTTTT.

This clonotype was seen more than once but under ten times. The rearrangement uses TRBV6-5 and TRBJ2-3; 7 bases are a match to TRBD1. The germline CDR1 and CDR2 sequences are MNHEY and SVGAGI. This CDR3 is built from 17 residues. V was clipped by 0 bases and J by 0 bases; unmatched bases: 6. The chain's CDR3 is CASSYSGTEPSTDTQYF. In DNA form, the CDR3 reads TGTGCCAGCAGTTACTCGGGGACAGAACCCAGCACAGATACGCAGTATTTT.

This clonotype was detected once. The genes are TRBV12-3 or TRBV12-4 and TRBJ1-1; D unresolved. Trimming removed 8 bases at V and 5 bases at J, with 18 bases between. CDR3 length: 14 residues. For the CDR3, the DNA is TGTGCCAGCCTAACGGCCCGAAAACGTACTGAAGCTTTCTTT. This encodes CASLTARKRTEAFF.

The chain recombines TRBV20-1 with TRBJ1-4; tentatively, D is TRBD1 (6 bases). The CDR3 runs to 15 residues. CDR1 is DFQATT and CDR2 is SNEGSKA in the germline V gene (reference sequence). The V and J ends lost 5 bases and 0 bases respectively, with 13 bases between them. CDR3 DNA: TGCAGTGCTCCTCCGGGGGCATCAACTAATGAAAAACTGTTTTTT. Encoded protein: CSAPPGASTNEKLFF.

The V gene is TRBV20-1, the J gene TRBJ2-1; no clear D gene. The CDR3 loop spans 16 amino acids. Germline-derived CDR1 and CDR2 are DFQATT and SNEGSKA (reference sequence). V was cut by 2 bases and J by 0 bases, with 14 bases left in between. CDR3 nucleotide sequence: TGCAGTGCTAGACATCCACGGCGGAGCTCCTACAATGAGCAGTTCTTC. Translating it yields CSARHPRRSSYNEQFF.

This clonotype was counted between two and nine times. The chain carries TRBV5-1 and TRBJ2-7, with 10 bases fitting TRBD2. Judging by the DNA end, TRBJ2-5 fits better; the J call may be wrong. The CDR3 has 15 residues. CDR1 SGHRS and CDR2 YFSETQ come from the germline V gene. CDR3 sequence: CASSLAAGGLETQYF. In nucleotides, the CDR3 is TGCGCCAGCAGCTTGGCAGCGGGGGGGCTGGAGACCCAGTACTTC.

J is TRBJ1-1 and V is TRBV18; 8 bases are a match to TRBD1. Germline V CDR1 and CDR2: KGHSH, LQKENI. The CDR3 has 15 amino acids. V gave up 0 bases and J gave up 5 bases; unmatched junction bases: 5. The CDR3 coding sequence is TGTGCCAGCTCACCACCCCCAGGGGGCAGGACTGAAGCTTTCTTT. Translating gives CASSPPPGGRTEAFF.

This chain links TRBV12-3 or TRBV12-4 with TRBJ2-1; a weak D match, TRBD2 (6 bases). V lost 8 bases and J lost 3, with 20 bases in between. This CDR3 has 16 residues. The CDR3 region is CASGGGTRGVYNEQFF. CDR3 in DNA: TGTGCCAGCGGCGGAGGGACCCGGGGCGTCTACAATGAGCAGTTCTTC.

The chain uses TRBV29-1 and TRBJ1-4, with D maybe TRBD1 (5 bases). V was shortened by 5 bases and J by 1 base, with 8 bases between the two germline ends. CDR1 is SQVTM and CDR2 is ANQGSEA in the germline V gene. The CDR3 runs 13 residues. CDR3 DNA: TGCAGCGTTAGGGACGGAACTAATGAAAAACTGTTTTTT. It yields the protein CSVRDGTNEKLFF.

The chain joins TRBV7-9 to TRBJ2-1; D gene uncertain. From germline, CDR1 is SEHNR and CDR2 FQNEAQ (reference sequence). Trimming removed 0 bases at V and 9 bases at J, with 9 bases between. The CDR3 runs 13 residues. The CDR3 DNA follows: TGTGCCAGCAGCTTAGCGCTGACAACTGAGCAGTTCTTC. Encoded protein: CASSLALTTEQFF.

CDR3 sequence reads: CASKERHPIETQYF. As DNA, the CDR3 is TGTGCCAGCAAGGAGCGGCACCCGATCGAGACCCAGTACTTC. V gene TRBV6-5 combines with J gene TRBJ2-5; a possible D gene is TRBD2 (5 bases). The CDR3 contains 14 residues. Trimming took 7 bases from V and 5 from J, leaving 17 bases between them. The germline CDR1 and CDR2 sequences are MNHEY and SVGAGI.